This entry lists 14 T cell receptor beta chains sequenced from one sample in a study of cytomegalovirus exposure and HLA in healthy donors. The study ran its PCR with 60 Vbeta and 13 Jbeta primers. Clones were read by immunoSEQ multiplex PCR, and TCRdb kept only the in-frame ones, dropping some. The sample holds about 210,000 clones, over 60% seen once. What was sequenced was PBMCs. These receptors were obtained from a male donor in good health and CMV-seronegative.

The chain carries TRBV19 and TRBJ2-3, with 12 positions matching TRBD2. V shed 9 bases and J 0 bases; nucleotides not matched to a gene: 1. CDR1 is LNHDA and CDR2 is SQIVND in the germline V gene (reference sequence). The CDR3 spans 14 residues. The CDR3, as DNA: TGTGCCAGCGGGACTAGCGGGAGCACAGATACGCAGTATTTT. Translated, it gives CASGTSGSTDTQYF.

This clone was observed once. The rearrangement joins TRBV11-2 to TRBJ1-2; D ambiguous. The germline V gene has CDR1 SGHAT and CDR2 FQNNGV. V was cut by 3 bases and J by 6 bases, with 8 bases left in between. The length of the CDR3 is 12 residues. In DNA form, the CDR3 reads TGTGCCAGCAGCTTCGAGAGTGATGGCTACACCTTC. Its translation: CASSFESDGYTF.

The gene calls are TRBV5-1 and TRBJ2-7, with D possibly matching TRBD1 (5 bases). CDR3 length: 13 amino acids. The germline CDR1 and CDR2 sequences are SGHRS and YFSETQ. The V gene lost 0 bases and the J gene lost 9 bases, with 13 bases spanning the gap. CDR3 bases: TGCGCCAGCAGCTTGGAAACAGGTTTCGGGCAGTACTTC. Translating it yields CASSLETGFGQYF.

The CDR3 bases are TGCGCCAGCAGCCCTAGGTTGGAGGGCTACGAGCAGTACTTC. Its protein is CASSPRLEGYEQYF. The V and J genes are TRBV5-1 and TRBJ2-7, with a weak D call TRBD2 (6 bases). V lost 4 bases and J lost 3, with 14 bases in between. CDR1 is SGHRS and CDR2 is YFSETQ in the germline V gene. This CDR3 contains 14 residues.

J is TRBJ1-5 and V is TRBV6-1; D might be TRBD1 (6 bases). The CDR3 runs to 14 residues. Deletions cut 7 bases from V and 5 bases from J, with 15 bases between. Germline CDR1 reads MNHNS; CDR2 reads SASEGT. The CDR3 coding sequence is TGTGCCAGCACCAATAGGGAGGGGGATCAGCCCCAGCATTTT. Amino acid sequence: CASTNREGDQPQHF.

The chain carries TRBV28 and TRBJ2-2; D gene ambiguous. CDR1 and CDR2 (germline): MDHEN, SYDVKM. The CDR3 is 14 amino acids. V shed 3 bases and J shed 3 bases, with 8 bases lying between them. CDR3 nucleotide sequence: TGTGCCAGCAGTTTTCCCGGAGACACCGGGGAGCTGTTTTTT. This translates into CASSFPGDTGELFF.

The chain is built from TRBV5-6 and TRBJ1-5; 7 bases match TRBD1. The CDR3 is 15 residues long. CDR1 and CDR2 (germline): SGHDT, YYEEEE. The junction had 4 bases not matched to a gene; V was cut back by 4 bases and J by 0 bases. The CDR3 DNA is TGTGCCAGCAGCGGTACAGGGGATAGCAATCAGCCCCAGCATTTT. This encodes CASSGTGDSNQPQHF.

J is TRBJ2-2 and V is TRBV27; D unclear. Per the germline V gene, CDR1 is MNHEY and CDR2 is SMNVEV (reference sequence). Trimming left V 3 bases short and J 6 bases short, with 5 bases between. The CDR3 covers 12 residues. The CDR3 region has the DNA TGTGCCAGCAGTTTTAGAGCCGGGGAGCTGTTTTTT. Translation: CASSFRAGELFF.

This chain joins TRBV2 and TRBJ2-7; 11 nucleotides match TRBD1. CDR1 is SNHLY, CDR2 FYNNEI, per germline. The CDR3 contains 15 residues. Trimming took 3 bases from V and 4 from J; bases not matched to a gene: 5. CDR3 nucleotide sequence: TGTGCCAGCAGTGAGAGGACAGGGGGCGCTTACGAGCAGTACTTC. Protein sequence: CASSERTGGAYEQYF.

The chain couples TRBV9 to TRBJ2-1, with 10 bases aligning to TRBD2. This CDR3 is built from 15 residues. CDR1 and CDR2 from the germline V gene are SGDLS and YYNGEE. Trimming removed 3 bases from V and 3 bases from J; junction bases left unmatched: 3. The CDR3 nucleotides read TGTGCCAGCAGCGATACTAGCGGGAACTACAATGAGCAGTTCTTC. Protein: CASSDTSGNYNEQFF.

V usage is TRBV25-1 and J usage is TRBJ1-2, with D hard to call. CDR1 and CDR2 from the germline V gene are MGHDK and SYGVNS. The CDR3 length is 13 residues. Trimming pared 4 bases from V and 4 bases from J, leaving 10 bases between. The CDR3 bases are TGTGCCAGCAGTGTATTTGGCAGCTATGGCTACACCTTC. This encodes CASSVFGSYGYTF.

This clone was recorded once. The rearrangement links TRBV7-6 to TRBJ2-7; 8 bases match TRBD1. Germline V gives CDR1 SGHVS, CDR2 FNYEAQ. Unmatched junction bases numbered 5, after V lost 1 base and J lost 3 bases. The length of the CDR3 is 15 residues. The CDR3 nucleotides read TGTGCCAGCAGCTTAGAACCGGGACAGGTCTACGAGCAGTACTTC. Translating it yields CASSLEPGQVYEQYF.

This chain connects TRBV7-8 to TRBJ1-3; D may be TRBD1 (5 bases). This CDR3 has 15 amino acids. Trimming removed 1 base at V and 3 bases at J, with 10 bases between. In germline, CDR1 is SGHVS, CDR2 FQNEAQ. DNA for the CDR3: TGTGCCAGCAGCTTAGAGGGGAAGGTTGGAAACACCATATATTTT. Translating it yields CASSLEGKVGNTIYF.

V is TRBV5-4 and J is TRBJ1-2, with TRBD1 matching over 7 bases. V lost 0 bases and J lost 8; bases outside the gene matches: 4. The germline gives CDR1 SGHNT, CDR2 YYREEE (reference sequence). This CDR3 is 13 amino acids long. The CDR3 is CASSLERGQGYTF. DNA of the CDR3: TGTGCCAGCAGCTTGGAAAGGGGGCAAGGCTACACCTTC.